The clone carrying this T cell receptor (beta chain) was detected only a few times. The data derive from a study of patients and donors after allogeneic stem cell transplantation. The CDR3 runs 15 residues. Losses at the gene ends were 0 bases for V and 10 bases for J; bases not matched to a gene: 6. The germline gives CDR1 MGHRA, CDR2 YSYEKL. MiXCR, applied by TCRdb to the RT-PCR reads, yields one record per CDR3 protein. The sample lists more than 850,000 distinct CDR3 sequences, about 20% occurring once. The chain employs TRBV4-1 and TRBJ1-6; 7 bases are a match to TRBD1. The clonotype was recovered from a human donor who was either an allogeneic HSCT recipient or a stem cell or donor lymphocyte infusion donor (not recorded which). It is not recorded whose cells these are; they may come from a transplant donor. The sequencing input was blood, either unsorted or a sorted T cell fraction (not recorded which). The CDR3 here is CASSQDVGGASPLHF. In DNA form, the CDR3 reads TGCGCCAGCAGCCAAGATGTAGGGGGCGCGTCACCCCTCCACTTT.